Below, 18 T cell receptor beta chains from the same sample are listed, as sequenced in a study of a mutant IDH1 vaccine in newly diagnosed glioma. Indicated time point: week 23, last vaccination. In every dose of vaccine, 300 ug of mutant IDH1 20-mer peptide was given alongside topical imiquimod. This table comes from immunoSEQ multiplex PCR, and its TCRdb copy is limited to in-frame clones, with some not included. The repertoire holds tens of thousands of clones, about 80% seen once, with about an eighth in the top ten. No antigen has been assigned to these receptors. Sequences were derived from PBMCs, sampled from a glioma patient whose treatment included an IDH1 peptide vaccine. The receptors were gathered from a man aged 18 to 30 with glioma.

J is TRBJ1-1 and V is TRBV19; D is undetermined. Germline CDR1 and CDR2: LNHDA and SQIVND (reference sequence). Trimming took 7 bases from V and 1 from J, leaving 4 bases between them. The CDR3 spans 11 residues. The CDR3, as DNA: TGTGCCAGTAACAGGAACACTGAAGCTTTCTTT. It specifies CASNRNTEAFF.

CDR3 nucleotide sequence: TGCGCCAGCAGCCTCTCACGGACAGGCTCTGGGGCCAACGTCCTGACTTTC. Translating gives CASSLSRTGSGANVLTF. This chain connects TRBV5-1 to TRBJ2-6; 7 positions match TRBD1. The trim removed 4 bases at V and 0 bases at J, leaving 7 bases unmatched. CDR1 SGHRS and CDR2 YFSETQ come from the germline V gene. This CDR3 spans 17 amino acids.

The chain joins TRBV5-1 to TRBJ2-1; 12 bases agree with TRBD2. The CDR3 has 19 amino acids. Germline-derived CDR1 and CDR2 are SGHRS and YFSETQ. V was pared by 3 bases and J by 0 bases, with 10 bases of the junction left unmatched. CDR3 nucleotides: TGCGCCAGCAGCTCGTTACTAGCGGGAGGCGGTCGCTCCTACAATGAGCAGTTCTTC. Its protein is CASSSLLAGGGRSYNEQFF. Full variable domain (missing parts from reference TRBV5-1 and TRBJ2-1): KAGVTQTPRYLIKTRGQQVTLSCSPISGHRSVSWYQQTPGQGLQFLFEYFSETQRNKGNFPGRFSGRQFSNSRSEMNVSTLELGDSALYLCASSSLLAGGGRSYNEQFFGPGTRLTVL.

The chain is built from TRBV30 and TRBJ1-1; D not certain. Germline V CDR1 and CDR2: GTSNPN, SVGIG (reference sequence). There are 12 residues in the CDR3. Trimming removed 0 bases at V and 6 bases at J, with 8 bases between. The CDR3: CAWSVQMSEAFF. CDR3 nucleotide sequence: TGTGCCTGGAGTGTACAGATGTCTGAAGCTTTCTTT.

This clone has only one observation. This sequence joins TRBV5-6 and TRBJ2-7; D remains ambiguous. The CDR3 runs to 11 residues. Between the trimmed V and J ends, which lost 2 bases and 4 bases, there was a span of 4 bases. The V gene's germline CDR1 is SGHDT and CDR2 YYEEEE. The CDR3 loop is CASSFKYEQYF. The CDR3 bases are TGTGCCAGCAGCTTCAAATACGAGCAGTACTTC. Combining the CDR3 with reference TRBV5-6 and TRBJ2-7 gives the whole variable domain DAGVTQSPTHLIKTRGQQVTLRCSPKSGHDTVSWYQQALGQGPQFIFQYYEEEERQRGNFPDRFSGHQFPNYSSELNVNALLLGDSALYLCASSFKYEQYFGPGTRLTVT.

This clone was seen a handful of times. The chain recombines TRBV18 with TRBJ1-1; D is ambiguous. Deletions cut 1 base from V and 0 bases from J, with 3 bases between. This CDR3 is built from 13 residues. CDR1 is KGHSH and CDR2 is LQKENI in the germline V gene. CDR3 residues: CASSPQVNTEAFF. The CDR3 nucleotides read TGTGCCAGCTCACCACAGGTGAACACTGAAGCTTTCTTT.

The chain combines TRBV7-9 with TRBJ1-1; D gene unclear. CDR1 is SEHNR and CDR2 is FQNEAQ in the germline V gene (reference sequence). The V end lost 1 base, the J end lost 3 bases, and 12 bases lay between the germline ends. CDR3 size: 15 residues. CDR3 nucleotide sequence: TGTGCCAGCAGCTTAGAATTGCGGTGGGACACTGAAGCTTTCTTT. Amino acids: CASSLELRWDTEAFF.

The V gene is TRBV6-5, the J gene TRBJ2-7; TRBD2 is a possible D gene (7 bases). The CDR3 sequence is 14 residues long. Trimming pared 0 bases from V and 3 bases from J, leaving 9 bases between. CDR1 is MNHEY, CDR2 SVGAGI, per germline. CDR3 sequence (DNA): TGTGCCAGCAGTTACTCGAGGGGGGGCTACGAGCAGTACTTC. Translation: CASSYSRGGYEQYF.

CDR3: CASSFPGTVGNYGYTF. CDR3 sequence (DNA): TGTGCCAGTAGTTTTCCCGGGACAGTGGGTAACTATGGCTACACCTTC. The chain uses TRBV19 and TRBJ1-2; 7 bases fit TRBD1. The V gene end was trimmed by 5 bases and the J gene end by 1 base; junction bases not matched to a gene: 10. Germline V gives CDR1 LNHDA, CDR2 SQIVND (reference sequence). The CDR3 consists of 16 residues.

J is TRBJ1-1 and V is TRBV6-4, with D perhaps TRBD1 (5 bases). The length of the CDR3 is 13 residues. Trimming pared 4 bases from V and 1 base from J, leaving 7 bases between. The germline gives CDR1 MRHNA, CDR2 SNTAGT. The CDR3 coding sequence is TGTGCCAGCAGTGTCCAGGGGAACACTGAAGCTTTCTTT. This translates into CASSVQGNTEAFF.

The V call is TRBV7-2, the J call TRBJ2-2, with D unresolved. The CDR3 is made up of 12 amino acids. CDR1 is SGHTA and CDR2 is FQGNSA in the germline V gene. Trimming took 2 bases from V and 7 from J, leaving 5 bases between them. CDR3 nucleotides: TGTGCCAGCAGCTTATCTGACGGGGAGCTGTTTTTT. This translates into CASSLSDGELFF.

The chain has TRBV20-1 and TRBJ1-2, with D uncertain. CDR1 DFQATT and CDR2 SNEGSKA come from the germline V gene (reference sequence). The CDR3 runs 11 residues. V shed 0 bases and J shed 4 bases, with 3 bases lying between them. CDR3 region: CSAREGYGYTF. In DNA, the CDR3 is TGCAGTGCTAGAGAAGGCTATGGCTACACCTTC.

The chain links TRBV27 to TRBJ2-7, with D perhaps assigned TRBD1 or TRBD2 (5 bases each). V shed 6 bases and J shed 9 bases, with 21 bases lying between them. This CDR3 has 14 amino acids. Germline assignment: CDR1 MNHEY and CDR2 SMNVEV (reference sequence). The DNA for the CDR3 is TGTGCCAGCAGCCTCGCCGGGGCCACAACGGGGCAGTACTTC. Its protein product is CASSLAGATTGQYF.

The CDR3 region is CASSQQVTGKAFF. CDR3 bases: TGTGCCAGCAGCCAACAAGTTACAGGGAAAGCTTTCTTT. The V gene is TRBV5-5, the J gene TRBJ1-1, with TRBD1 as a possible D gene (6 bases). The CDR3 spans 13 residues. CDR1 is SGHKS, CDR2 YYEKEE, per germline (reference sequence). V gave up 4 bases and J gave up 9 bases, with 16 bases separating them.

This chain links TRBV2 with TRBJ1-2; D gene ambiguous. The germline V gene has CDR1 SNHLY and CDR2 FYNNEI. V lost 0 bases, J lost 5 bases, and 10 bases lay in between. This CDR3 region has 14 residues. The CDR3: CASSEAHRSYGYTF. The CDR3, as DNA: TGTGCCAGCAGTGAAGCCCACCGGTCTTATGGCTACACCTTC.

This rearrangement joins TRBV5-6 to TRBJ2-2; unclear D gene. Trimming shortened V by 4 bases and J by 5 bases, and 18 bases separated the two germline ends. Germline loops: CDR1 SGHDT, CDR2 YYEEEE. The CDR3 is made up of 16 amino acids. CDR3 region: CASSVGLGKSTGELFF. The CDR3 nucleotides read TGTGCCAGCAGCGTAGGCTTAGGGAAATCGACCGGGGAGCTGTTTTTT.

This chain links TRBV15 with TRBJ2-7, with unresolved D. Germline CDR1 and CDR2: LNHNV and YYDKDF (reference sequence). Trimming removed 2 bases at V and 5 bases at J, with 13 bases between. There are 14 residues in the CDR3. The CDR3 here is CATSRLQTTHEQYF. In DNA, the CDR3 is TGTGCCACCAGCAGACTGCAGACCACGCACGAGCAGTACTTC.

About this clone: An end of the junction differs from the germline gene, which may be a read error. The chain is built from TRBV7-7 and TRBJ2-2; 8 positions agree with TRBD1. Per germline, CDR1 SSHAT and CDR2 FNYEAQ (reference sequence). CDR3 length: 17 residues. The CDR3: CASSPERGQGIFGELFF. CDR3 DNA sequence: TGTGCTAGCAGCCCAGAGCGAGGACAGGGTATTTTCGGGGAGCTGTTTTTT.